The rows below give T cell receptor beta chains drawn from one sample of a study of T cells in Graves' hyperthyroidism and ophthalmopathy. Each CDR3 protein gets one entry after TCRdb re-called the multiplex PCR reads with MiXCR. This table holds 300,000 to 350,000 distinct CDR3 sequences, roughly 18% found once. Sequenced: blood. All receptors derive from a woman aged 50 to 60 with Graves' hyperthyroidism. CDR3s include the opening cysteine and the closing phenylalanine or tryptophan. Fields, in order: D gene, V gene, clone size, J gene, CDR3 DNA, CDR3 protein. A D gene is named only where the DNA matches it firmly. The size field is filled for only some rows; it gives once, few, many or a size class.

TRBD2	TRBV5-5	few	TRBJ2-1	TGTGCCAGCAGCTTCGGACTAGCGGGAGGGAATGAGCAGTTCTTC	CASSFGLAGGNEQFF
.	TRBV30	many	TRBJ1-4	TGTGCCTGGGGGCCCCAGGGAATTAATGAAAAACTGTTTTTT	CAWGPQGINEKLFF
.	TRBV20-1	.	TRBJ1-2	TGCAGTGCTCCAGGGGAAATGCTGGGCTATGGCTACACCTTC	CSAPGEMLGYGYTF
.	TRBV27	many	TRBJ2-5	TGTGCCAGCAGCCGTGGTGGTGCGTTCGAGACCCAGTACTTC	CASSRGGAFETQYF
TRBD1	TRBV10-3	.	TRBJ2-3	TGTGCCATCAGTGAGTCCGTATTGACGGGACAGGGGGCCGATACGCAGTATTTT	CAISESVLTGQGADTQYF
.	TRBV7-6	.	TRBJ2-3	TGTGCCAGCAGCTTAGGGGGGGCGTTTACAGATACGCAGTATTTT	CASSLGGAFTDTQYF
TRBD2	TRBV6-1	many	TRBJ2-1	TGTGCCAGCAGTACTCAAGCGGGGGGGATTGAGAATGAGCAGTTCTTC	CASSTQAGGIENEQFF
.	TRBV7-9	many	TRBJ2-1	TGTGCCAGCAGCTTAAATGGGAATGAGCAGTTCTTC	CASSLNGNEQFF
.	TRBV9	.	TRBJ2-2	TGTGCCAGCGGCTCCCGACAGGAGAACACCGGGGAGCTGTTTTTT	CASGSRQENTGELFF
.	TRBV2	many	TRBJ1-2	TGTGCCAGCAGTTTTTATCACAGGCGCTATGGCTACACCTTC	CASSFYHRRYGYTF
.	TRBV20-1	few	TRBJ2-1	TGCAGTGCTAGAGATTCGCCGGACAATGAGCAGTTCTTC	CSARDSPDNEQFF
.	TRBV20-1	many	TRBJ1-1	TGCAGTGCTAGATGGGGGCTGACTGAAGCTTTCTTT	CSARWGLTEAFF
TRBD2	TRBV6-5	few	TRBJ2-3	TGTGCCAGCAGTTACTCAGCGCCTAGCGGGCCACTTGGAGATACGCAGTATTTT	CASSYSAPSGPLGDTQYF
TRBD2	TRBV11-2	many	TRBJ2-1	TGTGCCAGCAGCTTAGTACTAGCGGGAGGGGCTGAGCAGTTCTTC	CASSLVLAGGAEQFF
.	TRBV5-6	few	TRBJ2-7	TGTGCCAGCAGCTTTCAGGGCCCCTACGAGCAGTACTTC	CASSFQGPYEQYF
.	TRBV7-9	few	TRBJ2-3	TGTGCCAGCAGCTTACTGGGGCCGGCAGATACGCAGTATTTT	CASSLLGPADTQYF
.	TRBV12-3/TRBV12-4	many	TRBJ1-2	TGTGCCAGCAGTTTGATGGGCAACTATGGCTACACCTTC	CASSLMGNYGYTF
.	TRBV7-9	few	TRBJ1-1	TGTGCCAGCAGCTCAATTATGGGGGGCCAGGGGAACACTGAAGCTTTCTTT	CASSSIMGGQGNTEAFF
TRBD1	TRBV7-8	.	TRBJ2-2	TGTGCCAGCAGCCCCGGGGGACAGGGGGGTCGGTTCGGGGAGCTGTTTTTT	CASSPGGQGGRFGELFF
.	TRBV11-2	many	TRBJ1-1	TGTGCCTCATCAAAGGAGGGGATGGACACTGAAGCTTTCTTT	CASSKEGMDTEAFF
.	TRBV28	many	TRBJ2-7	TGTGCCAGCAGTCTCTCAGGGGCTGTGGGCGACGAGCAGTACTTC	CASSLSGAVGDEQYF
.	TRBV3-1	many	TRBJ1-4	TGTGCCAGCAGCCAAGATCCGGGGGAAAAACTGTTTTTT	CASSQDPGEKLFF
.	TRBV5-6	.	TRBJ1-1	TGTGCCAGCAGTTTAGACAGGCTGAACACTGAAGCTCTCTTT	CASSLDRLNTEALF
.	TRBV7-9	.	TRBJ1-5	TGTGCCAGCAGCTTCGGGTACGGGGAAAACCAGCCCCAGCATTTT	CASSFGYGENQPQHF
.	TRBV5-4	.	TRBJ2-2	TGTGCCAGCAGCTTGGGGTTGGCAAAGAACACCGGGGAGCTGTTTTTT	CASSLGLAKNTGELFF
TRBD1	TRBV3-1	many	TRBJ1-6	TGTGCCAGCAGCCCAGGGACAGGGATTGGTTCACCCCTCCACTTT	CASSPGTGIGSPLHF
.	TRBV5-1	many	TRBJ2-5	TGCGCCAGCAGCTTGAGTCGACAGGTCCAAGAGACCCAGTACTTC	CASSLSRQVQETQYF
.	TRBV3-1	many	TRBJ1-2	TGTGCCAGCAGCCAAGATGGGGGACGGCAAGGCTACACCTTC	CASSQDGGRQGYTF
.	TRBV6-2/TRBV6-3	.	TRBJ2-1	TGTGCCGGCAGGACCCCCTACAATGAGCAGTTCTTC	CAGRTPYNEQFF
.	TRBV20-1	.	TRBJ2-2	TGCAGTGCTAGAGATTCCGAGAGGTCATACACCGGGGAGCTGTTTTTT	CSARDSERSYTGELFF
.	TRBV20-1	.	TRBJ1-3	TGCAGTGCTGTCCCGGGACGTAATGGAAACACCATATATTTT	CSAVPGRNGNTIYF
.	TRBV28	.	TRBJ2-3	TGTGCCAGCAGTCCCCCAAGCAGGCACACAGATACGCAGTATTTT	CASSPPSRHTDTQYF
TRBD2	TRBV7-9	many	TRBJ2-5	TGTGCCAGCAGCTCGACTAGCTTGGAGACCCAGTACTTC	CASSSTSLETQYF
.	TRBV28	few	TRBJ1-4	TGTGCCAGCAGTTTAAGTTTCAGGGGAAATGAAAAACTGTTTTTT	CASSLSFRGNEKLFF
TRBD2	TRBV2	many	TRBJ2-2	TGTGCCAGCAAACTAGCGGGAGTTAACACCGGGGAGCTGTTTTTT	CASKLAGVNTGELFF
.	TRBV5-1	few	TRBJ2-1	TGCGCCAGCAGCTTGGCCTTGGGGGCGCGATCAAGTGAGCAGTTCTTC	CASSLALGARSSEQFF
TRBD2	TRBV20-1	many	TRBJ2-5	TGCAGTGCTAGAGTGCGGGCGGGAGGGATGCAAGAGACCCAGTACTTC	CSARVRAGGMQETQYF
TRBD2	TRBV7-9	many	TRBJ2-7	TGTGCCAGCAGCATTACGGCGGGGGGGAGCGAGCAGTACTTC	CASSITAGGSEQYF
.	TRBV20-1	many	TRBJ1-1	TGCAGTGCCCTGGAAGGTTGGACTGAAGCTTTCTTT	CSALEGWTEAFF
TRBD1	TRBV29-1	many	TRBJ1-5	TGCAGCGCGGGACAGGGAGGTCAGCCCCAGCATTTT	CSAGQGGQPQHF
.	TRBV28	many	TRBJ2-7	TGTGCCAGCAGTTCCACCGGAAGGGCCCACGAGCAGTACTTC	CASSSTGRAHEQYF
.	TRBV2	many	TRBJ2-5	TGTGCCAGCAGTGAATATATGGCGGAGACCCAGTACTTC	CASSEYMAETQYF
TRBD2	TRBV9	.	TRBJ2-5	TGTGCCAGCAGCGTAGAGGACGGAGGACTAGCAAGGGAGACCCAGTACTTC	CASSVEDGGLARETQYF
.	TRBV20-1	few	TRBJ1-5	TGCAGTGCTAGCGTACACGGGGGTATTGTGGGTAGCAATCAGCCCCAGCATTTT	CSASVHGGIVGSNQPQHF
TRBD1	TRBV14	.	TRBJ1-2	TGTGCCAGCAGCCAAGATCTTTTTGGGACAGGGAATGGCTACACCTTC	CASSQDLFGTGNGYTF
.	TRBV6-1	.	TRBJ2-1	TGTGCCAGCAGCCAACAGTTGAGCTCCTACAATGAGCAGTTCTTC	CASSQQLSSYNEQFF
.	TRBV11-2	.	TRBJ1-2	TGTGCCAGCAGCTCCCAATCAGGGGACTATGGCTACACCTTC	CASSSQSGDYGYTF
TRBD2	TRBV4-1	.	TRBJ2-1	TGCGCCAGCAGCGTTAGCGGGAGGGCCGATGAGCAGTTCTTC	CASSVSGRADEQFF
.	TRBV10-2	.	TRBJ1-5	TGCGCCAGCAGTCGGGGGGGAGGAGACAATCAGCCCCAGCATTTT	CASSRGGGDNQPQHF
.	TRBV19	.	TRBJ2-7	TGTGCCAGTAGTATTCCCCCCTCGGGCGAGCAGTACTTC	CASSIPPSGEQYF
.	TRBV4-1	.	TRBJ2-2	TGCGCCAGCAGCCAAATGTCTCGCGGAACCGGGGAGCTGTTTTTT	CASSQMSRGTGELFF
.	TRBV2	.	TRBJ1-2	TGTGCCAGCAGGGGGGGTGCAGGGACCTATGGCTACACCTTC	CASRGGAGTYGYTF
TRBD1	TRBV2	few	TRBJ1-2	TGTGCCACGCGACAGGGTCTGGACTATGGCTACACCTTC	CATRQGLDYGYTF
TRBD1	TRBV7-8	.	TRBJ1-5	TGTGCCAGCAGCTTAGCTGAACCGGGACAGGGCGGTCAGCCCCAGCATTTT	CASSLAEPGQGGQPQHF
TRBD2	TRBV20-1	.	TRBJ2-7	TGCAGTGCTAGCTCCAGCGGGAGTTACGAGCAGTACTTC	CSASSSGSYEQYF